The TCR beta chain under discussion was sequenced for a study of T cell responses to AZD1222 COVID-19 vaccine. General study results and limits: Spike-wide vaccine-associated CD4 TCRs dominated at 160-218 and 743-854.

The analysis combined second doses at about 4 or about 12 weeks. From germline, CDR1 is SGHNT and CDR2 YYREEE (reference sequence). V dropped 4 bases and J dropped 4; count of bases not matched to a gene: 9. This CDR3 region has 15 residues. Clones were sequenced by immunoSEQ multiplex PCR, and TCRdb holds only the in-frame ones, with some missing. The sample lists 150,000 or so clones; about 92% were seen once. As regards this clone: As yet, its antigen is unknown.

Sequences were derived from peripheral blood, sampled 28 days after the second AZD1222 dose. This TCR came from an adult who received the AZD1222 COVID-19 vaccine. The chain uses TRBV5-4 and TRBJ1-2; 8 bases agree with TRBD1. CDR3 in amino acids: CASSLGQGGIYGYTF. CDR3 DNA sequence: TGTGCCAGCAGCCTCGGACAGGGAGGTATCTATGGCTACACCTTC.